These 28 T cell receptor beta chains were sequenced from one sample in a study of cytomegalovirus exposure and HLA in healthy donors. The PCR ran on 60 Vbeta and 13 Jbeta primers. This table comes from immunoSEQ multiplex PCR, and its TCRdb copy is limited to in-frame clones, with some not included. The table lists approximately 130,000 clones, with roughly 2% in the top ten. The sequenced sample was PBMCs. These receptors were obtained from a woman in her fifties or sixties in good health and CMV-seronegative.

The chain is built from TRBV21-1 and TRBJ1-5; the table's TRBD1 call for D was not verified on the DNA. TRBV21-1 is classified as a pseudogene. The CDR3 has 17 amino acids. The CDR3 DNA reads TGTGCCAGCAGCAACATACGGACAGGGTTATGTAATCAGCCCCAGCATTTT. This sequence encodes CASSNIRTGLCNQPQHF.

V and J are TRBV6-6 and TRBJ1-6; 7 bases match TRBD1. The CDR3 runs 15 residues. V lost 2 bases, J lost 7 bases, and 5 bases stayed unmatched. Germline lookup yields CDR1 MNHNY and CDR2 SVGAGI (reference sequence). The CDR3 sequence is CASSYSRGENSPLHF. CDR3 bases: TGTGCCAGCAGTTACAGCAGGGGGGAAAATTCACCCCTCCACTTT.

The V and J genes are TRBV6-5 and TRBJ2-1, with 9 bases aligning to TRBD2. From germline, CDR1 is MNHEY and CDR2 SVGAGI. With V trimmed by 5 bases and J by 0 bases, 2 bases remained unmatched. The CDR3 covers 15 residues. For the CDR3, the DNA is TGTGCCAGCAGTCTTAGCGGGAGCTCCTACAATGAGCAGTTCTTC. This sequence encodes CASSLSGSSYNEQFF.

This sequence joins TRBV5-4 and TRBJ2-5; 11 positions match TRBD1. The J segment lost 1 base and the V segment lost 4 bases, leaving 6 bases of the junction unmatched. This CDR3 has 16 amino acids. Germline CDR1 SGHNT, CDR2 YYREEE (reference sequence). CDR3 nucleotides: TGTGCCAGCAGCCCCGGGGGGACAGGGGGCCAAGAGACCCAGTACTTC. Its translation: CASSPGGTGGQETQYF.

This chain connects TRBV28 to TRBJ2-7; 10 bases align to TRBD2. The CDR3 sequence is 15 residues long. In germline, CDR1 is MDHEN, CDR2 SYDVKM. CDR3 nucleotides: TGTGACGTACGTCATAGCGGGAGGTCGGCCCACGAGCAGTACTTC. Translating it yields CDVRHSGRSAHEQYF.

The chain carries TRBV7-6 and TRBJ1-2, with 8 bases that match TRBD1. From germline, CDR1 is SGHVS and CDR2 FNYEAQ. With V trimmed by 1 base and J by 5 bases, 15 bases remained unmatched. This CDR3 region has 18 residues. This chain's CDR3 is CASSLDRAGGLTQYGYTF. CDR3 coding DNA: TGTGCCAGCAGCTTAGACAGAGCAGGGGGCCTAACTCAATATGGCTACACCTTC.

The chain joins TRBV6-5 to TRBJ1-2; 9 bases fit TRBD1. This CDR3 is built from 14 residues. V shed 2 bases, J shed 5 bases, and the junction held 3 bases outside the gene matches. CDR1 is MNHEY, CDR2 SVGAGI, per germline. The CDR3, as DNA: TGTGCCAGCAGTTACGGACAGGGGAAGTATGGCTACACCTTC. It translates to CASSYGQGKYGYTF.

V usage is TRBV10-1 and J usage is TRBJ1-6, with TRBD1 matching over 8 bases. This CDR3 has 13 residues. V was pared by 5 bases and J by 9 bases, with 3 bases of the junction left unmatched. The V gene's germline CDR1 is WNHNN and CDR2 SYGVQD (reference sequence). CDR3 nucleotide sequence: TGCGCCAGCAGTCAGGGGGCGCGTTCACCCCTCCACTTT. It codes for CASSQGARSPLHF.

This chain connects TRBV5-4 to TRBJ2-2; tentatively, D is TRBD2 (5 bases). Between the trimmed V and J ends, which lost 2 bases and 0 bases, there was a span of 11 bases. This CDR3 has 16 residues. Germline assignment: CDR1 SGHNT and CDR2 YYREEE (reference sequence). The CDR3 nucleotides are TGTGCCAGCAGCTTCCAGCGAGGGTCGAACACCGGGGAGCTGTTTTTT. It codes for CASSFQRGSNTGELFF. Combining the CDR3 with reference TRBV5-4 and TRBJ2-2 gives the whole variable domain ETGVTQSPTHLIKTRGQQVTLRCSSQSGHNTVSWYQQALGQGPQFIFQYYREEENGRGNFPPRFSGLQFPNYSSELNVNALELDDSALYLCASSFQRGSNTGELFFGEGSRLTVL.

The chain couples TRBV28 to TRBJ2-5, with D perhaps TRBD2 (6 bases). The CDR3 runs to 13 residues. The V end was cut by 7 bases, the J end by 5 bases, with 14 bases between. CDR1 is MDHEN and CDR2 is SYDVKM in the germline V gene. CDR3 region: CASTPSGPETQYF. The DNA for the CDR3 is TGTGCCAGCACACCCAGCGGGCCGGAGACCCAGTACTTC.

The CDR3 reads CASSQGALALLTYEQFF. DNA for the CDR3: TGTGCCAGCAGCCAAGGGGCCCTAGCCCTTTTGACGTATGAGCAGTTCTTC. V gene TRBV4-2 combines with J gene TRBJ2-1; a possible D gene is TRBD2 (5 bases). CDR1 and CDR2 from the germline V gene are LGHNA and YNFKEQ. This CDR3 region has 17 residues. V dropped 1 base and J dropped 8 bases, with 21 bases sitting between them.

The chain is built from TRBV11-2 and TRBJ2-3; TRBD2 agrees at 9 bases. The CDR3 sequence is 17 residues long. The V segment lost 0 bases and the J segment 4 bases; nucleotides outside the gene matches: 8. Germline values: CDR1 SGHAT, CDR2 FQNNGV. The CDR3 reads CASSLDPASGIADTQYF. The CDR3 region has the DNA TGTGCCAGCAGCTTAGATCCGGCTAGCGGGATTGCAGATACGCAGTATTTT.

The rearrangement uses TRBV11-2 and TRBJ1-1; D perhaps matches TRBD1 (6 bases). This CDR3 region has 16 residues. V gave up 4 bases and J gave up 4 bases, with 19 bases separating them. The V gene's germline CDR1 is SGHAT and CDR2 FQNNGV. Written as DNA, the CDR3 is TGTGCCAGCAGCTACGCCCTAGGGGGTATAAGCACTGAAGCTTTCTTT. It yields the protein CASSYALGGISTEAFF. Supplemented by reference TRBV11-2 and TRBJ1-1, the full variable domain reads EAGVAQSPRYKIIEKRQSVAFWCNPISGHATLYWYQQILGQGPKLLIQFQNNGVVDDSQLPKDRFSAERLKGVDSTLKIQPAKLEDSAVYLCASSYALGGISTEAFFGQGTRLTVV.

This chain joins TRBV18 and TRBJ1-3; 7 bases align to TRBD1. This CDR3 spans 16 amino acids. J lost 4 bases, V lost 4 bases, and 10 bases had no gene match. CDR1 and CDR2 (germline): KGHSH, LQKENI. The CDR3 here is CASSLTSGGFGNTIYF. For the CDR3, the DNA is TGTGCCAGCTCACTAACTTCAGGGGGATTCGGAAACACCATATATTTT.

This chain uses TRBV2 with TRBJ1-1; 7 bases fit TRBD1. Trimming took 8 bases from V and 1 from J; bases not matched to a gene: 4. The CDR3 has 13 residues. Germline CDR1 SNHLY, CDR2 FYNNEI. The CDR3 is CASSRGRNTEAFF. In DNA form, the CDR3 reads TGTGCCAGCTCTAGGGGGCGGAACACTGAAGCTTTCTTT.

The chain employs TRBV5-6 and TRBJ2-2; no definite D call. CDR1 and CDR2 from the germline V gene are SGHDT and YYEEEE. This CDR3 has 14 amino acids. The germline V and J ends were trimmed by 5 bases and 3 bases, with 11 bases remaining between them. The CDR3: CASSHYRYTGELFF. The CDR3 coding sequence is TGTGCCAGCAGTCATTACAGATACACCGGGGAGCTGTTTTTT.

This chain joins TRBV1 and TRBJ1-2; the D call in the table, TRBD1, was not verified against the DNA. TRBV1 is termed a pseudogene. The CDR3 sequence is 13 residues long. The CDR3 bases are TGCACCAGCAGCCGACAGGGATTGGAAGGCTACACCTTC. It is translated as CTSSRQGLEGYTF.

The chain links TRBV5-1 to TRBJ2-2; the D gene is possibly TRBD1 (6 bases). The germline V gene encodes CDR1 SGHRS and CDR2 YFSETQ. The CDR3 has 14 amino acids. V lost 2 bases, J lost 7 bases, and 12 bases lay in between. For the CDR3, the DNA is TGCGCCAGCAGCTTTCAACAGGGAAGCGGGGAGCTGTTTTTT. This codes for CASSFQQGSGELFF.

About this clone: At the DNA level, this CDR3 is encoded by other sequences in the same sample as well. The V and J genes are TRBV6-5 and TRBJ1-2, with 7 bases lining up with TRBD1. Germline V gene lookup returns CDR1 MNHEY and CDR2 SVGAGI. The length of the CDR3 is 14 residues. The junction had 11 bases not matched to a gene; V was cut back by 6 bases and J by 7 bases. CDR3 sequence reads: CASSPRTGSIGYTF. DNA for the CDR3: TGTGCCAGCAGCCCCCGGACAGGCTCCATTGGCTACACCTTC.

The CDR3 loop is CASSLNGGDYNEQFF. The CDR3 DNA is TGTGCCAGCAGCTTAAACGGGGGTGACTACAATGAGCAGTTCTTC. The chain carries TRBV7-3 and TRBJ2-1; weak D call: TRBD2 (6 bases). Deletions cut 1 base from V and 3 bases from J, with 10 bases between. Germline lookup yields CDR1 SGHTA and CDR2 FQGTGA. The CDR3 is 15 amino acids.

The chain couples TRBV10-3 to TRBJ1-1; no clear D. Germline loops: CDR1 ENHRY, CDR2 SYGVKD. Between the trimmed V and J ends, which lost 6 bases and 1 base, there was a span of 15 bases. This CDR3 contains 15 residues. CDR3 in DNA: TGTGCCATCAGCGGGATGGGTTACCCGAACACTGAAGCTTTCTTT. Protein product: CAISGMGYPNTEAFF.

The chain links TRBV28 to TRBJ1-2; 12 bases align to TRBD1. Unmatched junction bases numbered 7, after V lost 6 bases and J lost 5 bases. The CDR3 has 15 amino acids. From germline, CDR1 is MDHEN and CDR2 SYDVKM. The CDR3 here is CASSAPGQGAYGYTF. For the CDR3, the DNA is TGTGCCAGCAGCGCACCGGGACAGGGGGCGTATGGCTACACCTTC.

V and J are TRBV5-1 and TRBJ2-3; D perhaps matches TRBD2 (5 bases). Trimming cost V 6 bases and J 7 bases, with 42 bases left between them. The CDR3 is made up of 22 amino acids. CDR1 is SGHRS, CDR2 YFSETQ, per germline. CDR3 protein: CASNMFPGSPDGVRRFAYTQYF. The CDR3 coding sequence is TGCGCCAGCAACATGTTCCCCGGCTCCCCGGACGGGGTTCGGCGCTTCGCATATACGCAGTATTTT.

V gene TRBV7-2 combines with J gene TRBJ1-5; 7 bases align to TRBD1. CDR3 length: 15 residues. V shed 4 bases and J 5 bases; nucleotides not matched to a gene: 8. From germline, CDR1 is SGHTA and CDR2 FQGNSA. In DNA form, the CDR3 reads TGTGCCAGCAGCTACGTCGGGACAGAGGATCAGCCCCAGCATTTT. It specifies CASSYVGTEDQPQHF.

This chain joins TRBV6-1 and TRBJ1-3, with a possible D match to TRBD1 (5 bases). Germline CDR1 reads MNHNS; CDR2 reads SASEGT. V gave up 3 bases and J gave up 0 bases, with 9 bases separating them. CDR3 size: 15 residues. The CDR3 loop reads CASSEQGASGNTIYF. The CDR3 DNA follows: TGTGCCAGCAGTGAGCAGGGCGCCTCTGGAAACACCATATATTTT.

The rearrangement links TRBV4-2 to TRBJ2-1; 10 nucleotides line up with TRBD2. This CDR3 has 15 amino acids. V dropped 6 bases and J dropped 9; count of bases not matched to a gene: 11. CDR1 and CDR2 from the germline V gene are LGHNA and YNFKEQ. For the CDR3, the DNA is TGTGCCAGCAGTCCGGGCAGCGGGGGGGTGGGTGAGCAGTTCTTC. Translation: CASSPGSGGVGEQFF.

The chain recombines TRBV6-5 with TRBJ2-3; 8 positions match TRBD1. CDR1 is MNHEY, CDR2 SVGAGI, per germline. J gave up 1 base and V 2 bases, and 2 bases lay outside the gene matches. This CDR3 comprises 15 residues. CDR3 DNA: TGTGCCAGCAGTTACGGACAGGGAGGCACAGATACGCAGTATTTT. Residues: CASSYGQGGTDTQYF.

This chain uses TRBV4-1 with TRBJ2-1; TRBD1 aligns across 7 bases. V gave up 3 bases and J gave up 13 bases; unmatched junction bases: 9. The germline CDR1 and CDR2 sequences are MGHRA and YSYEKL. This CDR3 spans 13 amino acids. CDR3 sequence reads: CASSHLQDRVQFF. In DNA, the CDR3 is TGCGCCAGCAGCCATCTGCAAGACAGGGTCCAGTTCTTC.